Presented here are 28 T cell receptor beta chains from one specimen sequenced in a study of cytomegalovirus exposure and HLA in healthy donors. PCR used 60 Vbeta primers and 13 Jbeta primers. Some clones are missing from TCRdb's copy, which holds only in-frame ones; the method was immunoSEQ multiplex PCR. The sample records approximately 150,000 clones, 80% being singletons. Source material: PBMCs. The origin of the receptors is a young man in good health and CMV-seronegative.

The rearrangement uses TRBV11-3 and TRBJ2-2; 11 bases are a match to TRBD1. This CDR3 has 14 amino acids. Germline V gene sequence: CDR1 SGHNT, CDR2 YENEEA. V was pared by 7 bases and J by 5 bases, with 3 bases of the junction left unmatched. The CDR3 reads CASTGTGGTGELFF. CDR3 coding DNA: TGTGCCAGCACCGGGACAGGGGGGACCGGGGAGCTGTTTTTT.

V is TRBV6-5 and J is TRBJ2-7, with D maybe TRBD2 (5 bases). V was cut by 0 bases and J by 6 bases, with 15 bases left in between. The germline V gene has CDR1 MNHEY and CDR2 SVGAGI. CDR3 size: 15 residues. CDR3 nucleotides: TGTGCCAGCAGTTACTCGCTAGCCCTTCCTGGCGAGCAGTACTTC. It yields the protein CASSYSLALPGEQYF.

The chain carries TRBV14 and TRBJ1-2; 7 positions agree with TRBD1. The V gene end was trimmed by 4 bases and the J gene end by 3 bases; junction bases not matched to a gene: 5. Germline loops: CDR1 SGHDN, CDR2 FVKESK. The CDR3 runs 14 residues. The CDR3 DNA reads as TGTGCCAGCAGCCGGGACAGTAGTTACTATGGCTACACCTTC. It translates to CASSRDSSYYGYTF.

J is TRBJ2-5 and V is TRBV29-1; 7 nucleotides line up with TRBD1. The J call is doubtful: the DNA matches TRBJ2-7 better. This CDR3 contains 13 residues. Per germline, CDR1 SQVTM and CDR2 ANQGSEA. The CDR3 nucleotides are TGCAGCTCCGGACAGGCCTCATCCTACGAGCAGTACTTC. Translated, it gives CSSGQASSYEQYF.

The chain joins TRBV28 to TRBJ1-2; the D is unclear. The CDR3 has 17 residues. Germline V lookup: CDR1 MDHEN, CDR2 SYDVKM. V dropped 4 bases and J dropped 0 bases, with 18 bases sitting between them. CDR3 nucleotide sequence: TGTGCCAGCAGTTCGGCACTGCAGGCCCTTGCTAACTATGGCTACACCTTC. Protein product: CASSSALQALANYGYTF.

The J gene is TRBJ1-6, the V gene TRBV6-5; 7 positions agree with TRBD1. In germline, CDR1 is MNHEY, CDR2 SVGAGI. The V gene end was trimmed by 3 bases and the J gene end by 7 bases; junction bases not matched to a gene: 3. This CDR3 is 14 amino acids long. The CDR3 region is CASSYGTENSPLHF. CDR3 coding DNA: TGTGCCAGCAGTTATGGGACAGAGAATTCACCCCTCCACTTT.

This chain joins TRBV4-3 and TRBJ1-1, with D uncertain. This CDR3 spans 15 amino acids. V lost 3 bases and J lost 0, with 11 bases in between. The V gene's germline CDR1 is LGHNA and CDR2 YSLEER. Here the CDR3 DNA reads TGCGCCAGCAGCCAGGAGGAAGATTTGAACACTGAAGCTTTCTTT. Its translation is CASSQEEDLNTEAFF.

This clone was picked up one time. The chain is built from TRBV5-8 and TRBJ1-5, with D uncertain. Germline V gene sequence: CDR1 SGHTS, CDR2 YDEGEE. This CDR3 spans 16 amino acids. The ends were cut back, 0 bases at V and 2 bases at J, with 12 bases in the middle. The CDR3 spells CASSLDRGGGNQPQHF. The DNA of the CDR3 is TGTGCCAGCAGCTTGGACCGGGGAGGTGGCAATCAGCCCCAGCATTTT. Combining the CDR3 with reference TRBV5-8 and TRBJ1-5 gives the whole variable domain EAGVTQSPTHLIKTRGQQATLRCSPISGHTSVYWYQQALGLGLQFLLWYDEGEERNRGNFPPRFSGRQFPNYSSELNVNALELEDSALYLCASSLDRGGGNQPQHFGDGTRLSIL.

The chain uses TRBV18 and TRBJ2-7, with a tentative D call TRBD1 (6 bases). V dropped 3 bases and J dropped 2 bases, with 11 bases sitting between them. Germline V gives CDR1 KGHSH, CDR2 LQKENI. There are 14 residues in the CDR3. The CDR3 DNA reads TGTGCCAGCTCACCCTCCGCAGGGGCCTACGAGCAGTACTTC. Translating gives CASSPSAGAYEQYF.

This chain links TRBV6-5 with TRBJ1-1, with D uncertain. The CDR3 spans 15 residues. The V end was cut by 0 bases, the J end by 1 base, with 9 bases between. Germline CDR1 and CDR2: MNHEY and SVGAGI. CDR3 residues: CASSYSGARNTEAFF. The DNA for the CDR3 is TGTGCCAGCAGTTACTCAGGAGCCCGGAACACTGAAGCTTTCTTT.

This chain uses TRBV19 with TRBJ1-2; D is possibly TRBD1 (5 bases). Looked up from germline, CDR1 is LNHDA and CDR2 is SQIVND (reference sequence). There are 16 residues in the CDR3. The germline V and J ends were trimmed by 3 bases and 8 bases, with 22 bases remaining between them. The CDR3 loop reads CASSIHFLSGGDGYTF. The CDR3 coding sequence is TGTGCCAGTAGTATTCACTTTTTGTCGGGGGGAGACGGCTACACCTTC.

This clone came up once. The chain couples TRBV7-2 to TRBJ2-3; 8 bases are shared with TRBD1. J gave up 7 bases and V 3 bases, and 6 bases lay outside the gene matches. Looked up from germline, CDR1 is SGHTA and CDR2 is FQGNSA. This CDR3 comprises 14 residues. CDR3 DNA sequence: TGTGCCAGCAGCTTCGGACAGGGAAAATATACGCAGTATTTT. Translating gives CASSFGQGKYTQYF.

The V call is TRBV2, the J call TRBJ1-2, with no clear D. V lost 4 bases and J lost 8, with 11 bases in between. The germline CDR1 and CDR2 sequences are SNHLY and FYNNEI. The CDR3 length is 12 residues. The CDR3: CASSVQEVGYTF. DNA for the CDR3: TGTGCCAGCAGTGTCCAGGAGGTCGGCTACACCTTC.

The V gene is TRBV2, the J gene TRBJ1-5; D is unclear. This CDR3 comprises 15 residues. CDR1 is SNHLY and CDR2 is FYNNEI in the germline V gene. V gave up 8 bases and J gave up 3 bases, with 17 bases separating them. The CDR3: CASSRLLGDNQPQHF. Written as DNA, the CDR3 is TGTGCCAGCTCGCGACTTCTAGGAGACAATCAGCCCCAGCATTTT.

This clone appeared a few times. The V gene is TRBV2, the J gene TRBJ1-5; 7 nucleotides line up with TRBD1. Germline trimming cut 4 bases from V and 4 bases from J; bases unmatched to any gene: 7. Germline lookup yields CDR1 SNHLY and CDR2 FYNNEI. The CDR3 is 15 amino acids. CDR3 coding DNA: TGTGCCAGCAGTGGAGACAGGGTTGGGAATCAGCCCCAGCATTTT. This sequence encodes CASSGDRVGNQPQHF.

J is TRBJ1-5 and V is TRBV28; no definite D call. The CDR3 extends over 13 amino acids. Per germline, CDR1 MDHEN and CDR2 SYDVKM. Trimming left V 8 bases short and J 6 bases short, with 14 bases between. Here the CDR3 DNA reads TGTGCCAGCGACGCGAGGGATATTCAGCCCCAGCATTTT. It codes for CASDARDIQPQHF.

The chain carries TRBV6-1 and TRBJ2-7; D ambiguous. Trimming shortened V by 0 bases and J by 2 bases, and 8 bases separated the two germline ends. This CDR3 is built from 14 residues. Germline V CDR1 and CDR2: MNHNS, SASEGT. CDR3 coding DNA: TGTGCCAGCAGTGAAGCGCGAGAAGCCTACGAGCAGTACTTC. Translating it yields CASSEAREAYEQYF.

The chain joins TRBV27 to TRBJ2-4; a possible D gene is TRBD1 (5 bases). Germline V gene data show CDR1 as MNHEY and CDR2 as SMNVEV (reference sequence). This CDR3 has 13 residues. V lost 0 bases and J lost 13, with 13 bases in between. The chain's CDR3 is CASSLSGVTMQYF. The DNA for the CDR3 is TGTGCCAGCAGTTTATCAGGGGTCACCATGCAGTACTTC.

As to this clone: The sample has other DNA sequences that encode this CDR3 too. This chain uses TRBV19 with TRBJ2-1, with D possibly TRBD2 on 5 matching bases. Germline CDR1 is LNHDA and CDR2 is SQIVND (reference sequence). Between the trimmed V and J ends, which lost 6 bases and 0 bases, there was a span of 6 bases. The CDR3 has 13 amino acids. Here the CDR3 reads CASRGSSYNEQFF. DNA for the CDR3: TGTGCCAGTAGGGGGAGCTCCTACAATGAGCAGTTCTTC. Full variable domain (missing parts from reference TRBV19 and TRBJ2-1): DGGITQSPKYLFRKEGQNVTLSCEQNLNHDAMYWYRQDPGQGLRLIYYSQIVNDFQKGDIAEGYSVSREKKESFPLTVTSAQKNPTAFYLCASRGSSYNEQFFGPGTRLTVL.

CDR3 sequence reads: CASSGWQDSYEQYF. Written as DNA, the CDR3 is TGTGCCAGTAGTGGGTGGCAGGACTCCTACGAGCAGTACTTC. V usage is TRBV19 and J usage is TRBJ2-7; no reliable D call. Trimming shortened V by 5 bases and J by 0 bases, and 11 bases separated the two germline ends. This CDR3 spans 14 amino acids. Germline values: CDR1 LNHDA, CDR2 SQIVND (reference sequence).

The chain carries TRBV9 and TRBJ2-1; possibly TRBD2 for D (7 bases). The CDR3 sequence is 17 residues long. V gave up 0 bases and J gave up 2 bases, with 15 bases separating them. Per germline, CDR1 SGDLS and CDR2 YYNGEE. The CDR3 DNA is TGTGCCAGCAGCGTAGCTACCGGGCGGGGGCCCTACAATGAGCAGTTCTTC. Translation: CASSVATGRGPYNEQFF.

The genes are TRBV29-1 and TRBJ2-1; D may be TRBD2 (6 bases). The V end was cut by 3 bases, the J end by 7 bases, with 22 bases between. This CDR3 spans 16 amino acids. Per the germline V gene, CDR1 is SQVTM and CDR2 is ANQGSEA. The CDR3 DNA is TGCAGCGTTGACCGACGGGGGAACTCAGAAAGGAATGAGCAGTTCTTC. This translates into CSVDRRGNSERNEQFF.

This chain uses TRBV27 with TRBJ2-3, with TRBD2 matching 14 bases. The CDR3 sequence is 16 residues long. V was pared by 5 bases and J by 5 bases, with 6 bases of the junction left unmatched. CDR1 MNHEY and CDR2 SMNVEV come from the germline V gene (reference sequence). As DNA, the CDR3 is TGTGCCAGCAGTCACGGACTAGCGGGAGGAAAAGATACGCAGTATTTT. Translated, it gives CASSHGLAGGKDTQYF.

This chain links TRBV10-1 with TRBJ1-1, with D possibly matching TRBD1 (5 bases). Germline V gene lookup returns CDR1 WNHNN and CDR2 SYGVQD (reference sequence). The CDR3 runs 15 residues. Trimming cost V 0 bases and J 3 bases, with 11 bases left between them. The CDR3 sequence: CASSESLQGDTEAFF. CDR3 DNA sequence: TGCGCCAGCAGTGAGTCGCTTCAGGGTGACACTGAAGCTTTCTTT.

This clone was seen more than once but under ten times. The chain joins TRBV7-6 to TRBJ2-7; D is possibly TRBD1 (6 bases). Trimming removed 5 bases at V and 1 base at J, with 12 bases between. CDR3 length: 14 residues. Germline V lookup: CDR1 SGHVS, CDR2 FNYEAQ. The CDR3 nucleotides are TGTGCCAGCAGCCCTTGGGGGCCTTCCTACGAGCAGTACTTC. Its translation: CASSPWGPSYEQYF. The variable domain in full, completed from reference TRBV7-6 and TRBJ2-7, reads GAGVSQSPRYKVTKRGQDVALRCDPISGHVSLYWYRQALGQGPEFLTYFNYEAQQDKSGLPNDRFSAERPEGSISTLTIQRTEQRDSAMYRCASSPWGPSYEQYFGPGTRLTVT.

This sequence joins TRBV2 and TRBJ2-3; 11 bases are a match to TRBD2. Looked up from germline, CDR1 is SNHLY and CDR2 is FYNNEI. The CDR3 runs 17 residues. V lost 3 bases to trimming and J lost 8 bases; unmatched junction nucleotides: 13. The CDR3 nucleotides read TGTGCCAGCAGTGAGGGGGTAGCGGGAGGGCCGGGGGGTACGCAGTATTTT. This gives the protein CASSEGVAGGPGGTQYF.

The V and J genes are TRBV15 and TRBJ2-2; 7 nucleotides agree with TRBD1. The germline CDR1 and CDR2 sequences are LNHNV and YYDKDF (reference sequence). The CDR3 runs to 16 residues. The V gene end was trimmed by 11 bases and the J gene end by 0 bases; junction bases not matched to a gene: 12. The CDR3: CASSQLGTANTGELFF. CDR3 DNA: TGTGCCTCCTCCCAGCTCGGGACAGCGAACACCGGGGAGCTGTTTTTT.

This clone has just a few counts. The gene calls are TRBV5-6 and TRBJ2-5; no reliable D call. Judging by the DNA end, TRBJ2-7 fits better; the J call may be wrong. This CDR3 region has 13 residues. CDR1 is SGHDT, CDR2 YYEEEE, per germline. This chain's CDR3 is CASSRATSYEQYF. As DNA, the CDR3 is TGTGCCAGCAGCCGCGCCACTTCCTACGAGCAGTACTTC.